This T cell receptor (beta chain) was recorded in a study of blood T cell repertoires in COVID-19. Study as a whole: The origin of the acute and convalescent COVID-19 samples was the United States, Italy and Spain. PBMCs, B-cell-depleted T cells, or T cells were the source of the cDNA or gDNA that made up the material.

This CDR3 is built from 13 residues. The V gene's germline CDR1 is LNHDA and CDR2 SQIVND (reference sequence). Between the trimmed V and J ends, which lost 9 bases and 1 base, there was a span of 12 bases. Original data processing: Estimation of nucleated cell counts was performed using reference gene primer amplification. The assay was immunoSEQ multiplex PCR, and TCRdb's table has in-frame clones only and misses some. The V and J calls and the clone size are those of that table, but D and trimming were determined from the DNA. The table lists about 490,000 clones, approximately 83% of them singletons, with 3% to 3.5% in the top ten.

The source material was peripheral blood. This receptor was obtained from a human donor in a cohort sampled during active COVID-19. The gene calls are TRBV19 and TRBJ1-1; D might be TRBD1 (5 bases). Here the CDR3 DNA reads TGTGCCAGCCACGGGAGGGGGAACACTGAAGCTTTCTTT. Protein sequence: CASHGRGNTEAFF.